These 29 T cell receptor beta chains share one sample of origin, sequenced in a study of identical twins. TCRdb reprocessed the 5' RACE reads via MiXCR and lists one record per CDR3 protein. Seen here are about 660,000 distinct CDR3 sequences, 8.6% observed once, and the top ten hold 0.85% to 1%. The sample was also reused in another study, on yellow fever vaccine responses in identical twins.

The sample comprised PBMCs. These TCRs come from a woman under 30 in good health.

This clonotype was observed a handful of times. The V and J genes are TRBV25-1 and TRBJ2-7; 7 bases are shared with TRBD2. CDR3 length: 15 amino acids. The V segment lost 1 base and the J segment 2 bases; nucleotides outside the gene matches: 5. Germline V gene data show CDR1 as MGHDK and CDR2 as SYGVNS. The CDR3 region has the DNA TGTGCCAGCAGTGAATCTGACGGGAGGACCTACGAGCAGTACTTC. Translating it yields CASSESDGRTYEQYF.

The chain carries TRBV20-1 and TRBJ2-7; 7 nucleotides align to TRBD1. Germline trimming cut 3 bases from V and 0 bases from J; bases unmatched to any gene: 5. The CDR3 spans 14 residues. Germline V gives CDR1 DFQATT, CDR2 SNEGSKA (reference sequence). In DNA form, the CDR3 reads TGCAGTGCTAGGGGCGACAGGGTCTCCTACGAGCAGTACTTC. Protein: CSARGDRVSYEQYF.

V is TRBV28 and J is TRBJ2-2; 7 bases are a match to TRBD1. The CDR3 spans 18 residues. Germline assignment: CDR1 MDHEN and CDR2 SYDVKM. J gave up 5 bases and V 2 bases, and 14 bases lay outside the gene matches. The CDR3 nucleotides read TGTGCCAGCAGTTTAAGAGTAACAGGGGACGGAAGGACCGGGGAGCTGTTTTTT. Encoded protein: CASSLRVTGDGRTGELFF.

This clonotype was observed a handful of times. V gene TRBV27 combines with J gene TRBJ2-5; D is unclear. The V end lost 3 bases, the J end lost 6 bases, and 20 bases lay between the germline ends. The CDR3 has 16 residues. CDR1 MNHEY and CDR2 SMNVEV come from the germline V gene (reference sequence). The CDR3 reads CASSFLKVGQIKTQYF. The CDR3 DNA follows: TGTGCCAGCAGTTTCCTAAAGGTTGGGCAGATTAAGACCCAGTACTTC.

V gene TRBV29-1 combines with J gene TRBJ1-1; D is uncertain. Looked up from germline, CDR1 is SQVTM and CDR2 is ANQGSEA. V gave up 4 bases and J gave up 1 base, with 10 bases separating them. The CDR3 runs 13 residues. The CDR3 coding sequence is TGCAGCGTTGGGTCGGAAGAGAACACTGAAGCTTTCTTT. Amino acids: CSVGSEENTEAFF.

The genes are TRBV7-3 and TRBJ2-2; 10 bases agree with TRBD2. This CDR3 is built from 17 residues. J gave up 3 bases and V 1 base, and 5 bases lay outside the gene matches. The V gene's germline CDR1 is SGHTA and CDR2 FQGTGA. This CDR3 is CASSLSVLAGHTGELFF. The CDR3 DNA reads TGTGCCAGCAGCTTAAGTGTACTAGCGGGACACACCGGGGAGCTGTTTTTT.

The genes are TRBV24-1 and TRBJ2-1; 7 positions match TRBD1. There are 16 residues in the CDR3. V lost 4 bases and J lost 10; bases outside the gene matches: 15. Germline V CDR1 and CDR2: KGHDR, SFDVKD. Here the CDR3 reads CATSDSSGTVTGEQFF. The CDR3 nucleotides read TGTGCCACCAGTGACTCCTCCGGGACCGTGACAGGGGAGCAGTTCTTC.

This clonotype has at least ten counts. The rearrangement links TRBV7-9 to TRBJ2-1; no clear D gene. V shed 5 bases and J shed 9 bases, with 8 bases lying between them. Per germline, CDR1 SEHNR and CDR2 FQNEAQ (reference sequence). The CDR3 contains 11 residues. As DNA, the CDR3 is TGTGCCAGCAGCGCCACAGCTGAGCAGTTCTTC. Translated: CASSATAEQFF.

Many counts were recorded for this clonotype. The rearrangement uses TRBV14 and TRBJ2-4; the D is unclear. This CDR3 has 13 residues. Germline V gives CDR1 SGHDN, CDR2 FVKESK. The V and J ends lost 4 bases and 11 bases respectively, with 15 bases between them. The CDR3 DNA reads as TGTGCCAGCAGCCGGACCGTCCAGGATTTTCAGTACTTC. Translating it yields CASSRTVQDFQYF.

The V and J genes are TRBV19 and TRBJ2-2; TRBD1 agrees at 8 bases. The ends lost 11 bases at V and 5 bases at J; junction bases unmatched: 10. CDR1 and CDR2 from the germline V gene are LNHDA and SQIVND (reference sequence). This CDR3 region has 14 residues. The CDR3 reads CASAGTGGTGELFF. CDR3 coding DNA: TGTGCCTCGGCAGGAACAGGGGGTACCGGGGAGCTGTTTTTT.

This clonotype appeared a few times. This chain connects TRBV7-9 to TRBJ2-6, with a weak D call TRBD2 (6 bases). In germline, CDR1 is SEHNR, CDR2 FQNEAQ (reference sequence). The V and J ends lost 0 bases and 2 bases respectively, with 11 bases between them. This CDR3 has 17 residues. The CDR3 DNA sequence: TGTGCCAGCAGCTTAGCACGGGGGTCCCCTGGGGCCAACGTCCTGACTTTC. It codes for CASSLARGSPGANVLTF.

At least ten counts were recorded for this clonotype. The chain couples TRBV5-1 to TRBJ2-3, with 8 bases lining up with TRBD2. Germline V gene data show CDR1 as SGHRS and CDR2 as YFSETQ. CDR3 size: 15 residues. V trimming: 2 bases; J trimming: 3 bases; junction bases outside the gene matches: 5. DNA for the CDR3: TGCGCCAGCAGCTTCATAGCGGGGTTGACAGATACGCAGTATTTT. The encoded protein is CASSFIAGLTDTQYF.

CDR3 in amino acids: CASSPGQGYYGYTF. DNA for the CDR3: TGTGCCAGCTCACCTGGACAGGGATACTATGGCTACACCTTC. The chain uses TRBV18 and TRBJ1-2, with 8 positions matching TRBD1. The CDR3 runs to 14 residues. V was pared by 3 bases and J by 3 bases, with 3 bases of the junction left unmatched. In germline, CDR1 is KGHSH, CDR2 LQKENI.

This clonotype was seen ten or more times. The CDR3 sequence is CSATLQGTHTEAFF. DNA of the CDR3: TGCAGTGCTACTTTACAGGGGACGCACACTGAAGCTTTCTTT. J is TRBJ1-1 and V is TRBV20-1; 7 bases agree with TRBD1. CDR1 is DFQATT, CDR2 SNEGSKA, per germline (reference sequence). The CDR3 has 14 amino acids. J lost 3 bases, V lost 4 bases, and 8 bases had no gene match.

This clonotype was seen more than once but under ten times. The chain links TRBV7-9 to TRBJ2-2; 8 positions match TRBD1. Unmatched junction bases numbered 10, after V lost 4 bases and J lost 6 bases. Per germline, CDR1 SEHNR and CDR2 FQNEAQ (reference sequence). The CDR3 sequence is 16 residues long. The CDR3 nucleotides read TGTGCCAGCAGCTCACCAGGGGGCCATGAGGCCGGGGAGCTGTTTTTT. Protein sequence: CASSSPGGHEAGELFF.

At least ten counts were recorded for this clonotype. This sequence joins TRBV20-1 and TRBJ2-1; 9 nucleotides match TRBD2. Per germline, CDR1 DFQATT and CDR2 SNEGSKA (reference sequence). The CDR3 runs to 15 residues. Germline trimming cut 2 bases from V and 7 bases from J; bases unmatched to any gene: 9. CDR3 coding DNA: TGCAGTGCTAGACGGGGGGCGGGAGGGCCTAATGAGCAGTTCTTC. Encoded protein: CSARRGAGGPNEQFF.

The sample holds a few counts of this clonotype. The chain couples TRBV9 to TRBJ2-1; 11 nucleotides match TRBD2. V shed 0 bases, J shed 3 bases, and the junction held 8 bases outside the gene matches. This CDR3 comprises 18 residues. Germline CDR1 is SGDLS and CDR2 is YYNGEE. CDR3 coding DNA: TGTGCCAGCAGCGTAGGGGTGACGGGGACTAGCGGCTACAATGAGCAGTTCTTC. It encodes CASSVGVTGTSGYNEQFF.

The chain is built from TRBV9 and TRBJ2-7; no definite D call. Germline lookup yields CDR1 SGDLS and CDR2 YYNGEE. The CDR3 runs to 15 residues. Trimming took off 3 bases at V and 3 bases at J, with 16 bases between the two ends. The chain's CDR3 is CASSGRRWVIYEQYF. The CDR3 DNA reads TGTGCCAGCAGCGGCCGCCGTTGGGTGATCTACGAGCAGTACTTC.

The sample holds many counts of this clonotype. This rearrangement joins TRBV20-1 to TRBJ2-1; 8 bases are shared with TRBD1. The germline V gene encodes CDR1 DFQATT and CDR2 SNEGSKA (reference sequence). V lost 3 bases, J lost 12 bases, and 13 bases stayed unmatched. This CDR3 has 14 residues. CDR3 nucleotide sequence: TGCAGTGCTAGCACGGACAGGGCAAGTCAAGGGCAGTTCTTC. It specifies CSASTDRASQGQFF.

V gene TRBV28 combines with J gene TRBJ2-7; D is tentatively TRBD1 or TRBD2 (5 bases each). The germline gives CDR1 MDHEN, CDR2 SYDVKM. The CDR3 totals 13 residues. The V end was cut by 5 bases, the J end by 12 bases, with 20 bases between. The CDR3 DNA reads as TGTGCCAGCAGTAGTCCAGCAGGGCTAGCTCTGTACTTC. Protein: CASSSPAGLALYF.

This clonotype was counted between two and nine times. The J gene is TRBJ2-5, the V gene TRBV20-1, with TRBD2 as a possible D gene (6 bases). Trimming took 0 bases from V and 5 from J, leaving 16 bases between them. The CDR3 runs to 15 residues. In germline, CDR1 is DFQATT, CDR2 SNEGSKA (reference sequence). CDR3 nucleotide sequence: TGCAGTGCTAGAGATGGTCTAGCGAGGATGGAGACCCAGTACTTC. It encodes CSARDGLARMETQYF.

Ten or more counts support this clonotype. The chain has TRBV12-3 or TRBV12-4 and TRBJ2-7; perhaps D is TRBD1 or TRBD2 (5 bases each). V gave up 4 bases and J gave up 2 bases, with 12 bases separating them. The CDR3 consists of 14 residues. The CDR3 protein is CASSSRDGPYEQYF. CDR3 DNA: TGTGCCAGCAGTTCCCGGGACGGTCCCTACGAGCAGTACTTC.

The V gene is TRBV20-1, the J gene TRBJ1-5; D is possibly TRBD1 (5 bases). Germline-derived CDR1 and CDR2 are DFQATT and SNEGSKA (reference sequence). CDR3 length: 16 residues. V was shortened by 0 bases and J by 4 bases, with 16 bases between the two germline ends. DNA of the CDR3: TGCAGTGCTAGAGATAGGCAGGGCAATAGAAATCAGCCCCAGCATTTT. The encoded protein is CSARDRQGNRNQPQHF.

This clonotype appeared many times. The genes are TRBV6-1 and TRBJ2-5; weak D call: TRBD2 (6 bases). V dropped 6 bases and J dropped 5 bases, with 16 bases sitting between them. The CDR3 is made up of 14 amino acids. Germline V lookup: CDR1 MNHNS, CDR2 SASEGT. CDR3 DNA sequence: TGTGCCAGCAGCACGAGACTAGTCCGGGAGACCCAGTACTTC. Translated, it gives CASSTRLVRETQYF.

This clonotype was observed a handful of times. V and J are TRBV2 and TRBJ1-2; 7 bases agree with TRBD1. In germline, CDR1 is SNHLY, CDR2 FYNNEI. V lost 1 base, J lost 4 bases, and 6 bases stayed unmatched. The CDR3 is 15 amino acids. The CDR3 loop reads CASSEGGTEFYGYTF. The CDR3 region has the DNA TGTGCCAGCAGTGAAGGCGGGACAGAGTTCTATGGCTACACCTTC.

The V gene is TRBV29-1, the J gene TRBJ2-3; 10 nucleotides align to TRBD1. J lost 2 bases, V lost 6 bases, and 8 bases had no gene match. CDR1 is SQVTM, CDR2 ANQGSEA, per germline. This CDR3 has 15 residues. The DNA of the CDR3 is TGCAGCGTAGAGGACAGGGGGGACATCACAGATACGCAGTATTTT. Residues: CSVEDRGDITDTQYF.

This clonotype was seen a handful of times. V usage is TRBV20-1 and J usage is TRBJ1-3; 9 bases line up with TRBD1. The CDR3 consists of 12 residues. Germline CDR1 DFQATT, CDR2 SNEGSKA (reference sequence). Trimming cost V 4 bases and J 7 bases; bases outside gene matches: 2. CDR3 sequence (DNA): TGCAGTGCTAAAGGACAGGGGAACACCATATATTTT. It translates to CSAKGQGNTIYF.

This clonotype was counted between two and nine times. J is TRBJ2-2 and V is TRBV7-2; 8 bases align to TRBD2. CDR1 is SGHTA, CDR2 FQGNSA, per germline. Trimming cost V 3 bases and J 5 bases; bases outside gene matches: 11. The CDR3 contains 17 residues. The CDR3 DNA sequence: TGTGCCAGCAGCTTGTTGACTAGCGCCCGAGGGACCGGGGAGCTGTTTTTT. It yields the protein CASSLLTSARGTGELFF.

Here the CDR3 reads CASSPTRDEKLFF. CDR3 bases: TGTGCCAGCTCACCAACGAGAGATGAAAAACTGTTTTTT. This chain uses TRBV18 with TRBJ1-4; D unclear. This CDR3 comprises 13 residues. The V and J ends lost 2 bases and 6 bases respectively, with 7 bases between them. CDR1 and CDR2 (germline): KGHSH, LQKENI. The full variable domain, completed using reference TRBV18 and TRBJ1-4, is NAGVMQNPRHLVRRRGQEARLRCSPMKGHSHVYWYRQLPEEGLKFMVYLQKENIIDESGMPKERFSAEFPKEGPSILRIQQVVRGDSAAYFCASSPTRDEKLFFGSGTQLSVL.